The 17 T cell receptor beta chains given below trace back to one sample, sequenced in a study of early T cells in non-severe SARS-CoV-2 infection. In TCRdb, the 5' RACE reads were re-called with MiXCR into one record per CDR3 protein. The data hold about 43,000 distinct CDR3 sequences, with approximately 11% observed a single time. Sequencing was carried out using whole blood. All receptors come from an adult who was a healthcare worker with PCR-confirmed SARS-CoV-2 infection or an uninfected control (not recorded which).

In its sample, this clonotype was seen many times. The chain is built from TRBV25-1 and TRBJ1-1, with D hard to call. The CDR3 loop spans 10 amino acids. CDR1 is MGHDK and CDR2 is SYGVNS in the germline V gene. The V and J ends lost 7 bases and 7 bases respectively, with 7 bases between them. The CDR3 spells CASIGVEAFF. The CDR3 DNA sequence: TGTGCCAGCATCGGGGTTGAAGCTTTCTTT.

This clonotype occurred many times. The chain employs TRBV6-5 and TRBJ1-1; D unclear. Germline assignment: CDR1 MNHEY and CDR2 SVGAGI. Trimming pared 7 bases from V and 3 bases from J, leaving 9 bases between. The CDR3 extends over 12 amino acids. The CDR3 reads CASTSRDTEAFF. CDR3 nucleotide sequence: TGTGCCAGCACTAGCCGGGACACTGAAGCTTTCTTT.

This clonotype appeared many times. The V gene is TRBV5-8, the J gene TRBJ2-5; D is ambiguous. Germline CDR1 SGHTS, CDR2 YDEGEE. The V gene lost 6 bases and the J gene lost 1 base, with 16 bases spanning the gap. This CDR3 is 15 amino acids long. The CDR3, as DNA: TGTGCCAGCACCACGTCGCAGGAACTCCAAGAGACCCAGTACTTC. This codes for CASTTSQELQETQYF.

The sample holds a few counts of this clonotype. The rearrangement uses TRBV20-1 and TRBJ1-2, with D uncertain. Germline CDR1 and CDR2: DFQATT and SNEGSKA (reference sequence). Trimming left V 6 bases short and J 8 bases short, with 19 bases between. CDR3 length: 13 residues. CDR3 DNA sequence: TGCAGTGCCCAGAGACGGGGTTCATACGGCTACACCTTC. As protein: CSAQRRGSYGYTF.

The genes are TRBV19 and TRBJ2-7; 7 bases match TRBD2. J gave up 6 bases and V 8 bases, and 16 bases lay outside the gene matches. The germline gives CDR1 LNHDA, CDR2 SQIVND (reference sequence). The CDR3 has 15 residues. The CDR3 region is CASSSTGLVYFEQYF. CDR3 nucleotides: TGTGCCAGTTCCTCCACCGGACTAGTTTATTTCGAGCAGTACTTC.

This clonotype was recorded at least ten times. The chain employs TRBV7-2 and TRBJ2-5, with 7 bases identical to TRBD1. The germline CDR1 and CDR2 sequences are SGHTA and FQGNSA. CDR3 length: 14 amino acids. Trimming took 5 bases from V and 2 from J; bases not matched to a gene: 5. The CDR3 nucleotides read TGTGCCAGCAGCCGAGGGACAGCTCAAGAGACCCAGTACTTC. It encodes CASSRGTAQETQYF.

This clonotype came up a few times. The CDR3: CASKRVGAYEQYF. CDR3 in DNA: TGTGCCAGCAAGCGGGTCGGAGCCTACGAGCAGTACTTC. The chain links TRBV27 to TRBJ2-7; maybe TRBD2 (6 bases). Germline CDR1 MNHEY, CDR2 SMNVEV (reference sequence). The CDR3 contains 13 residues. V dropped 7 bases and J dropped 2 bases, with 12 bases sitting between them.

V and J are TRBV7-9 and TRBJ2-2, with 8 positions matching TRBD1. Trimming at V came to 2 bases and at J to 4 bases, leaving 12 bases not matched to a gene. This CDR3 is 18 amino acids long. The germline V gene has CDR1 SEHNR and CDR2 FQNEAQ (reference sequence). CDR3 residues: CASSLHGQGALGTGELFF. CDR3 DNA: TGTGCCAGCAGCTTACATGGGCAGGGGGCGCTTGGCACCGGGGAGCTGTTTTTT.

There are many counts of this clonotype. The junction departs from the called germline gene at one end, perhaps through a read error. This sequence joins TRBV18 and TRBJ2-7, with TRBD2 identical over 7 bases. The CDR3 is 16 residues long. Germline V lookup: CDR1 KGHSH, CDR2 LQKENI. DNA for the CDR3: TGTGCCAGCTCACCACCCGGGACTAAGGCCTCCTCCGAGCAGTACTTC. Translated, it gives CASSPPGTKASSEQYF.

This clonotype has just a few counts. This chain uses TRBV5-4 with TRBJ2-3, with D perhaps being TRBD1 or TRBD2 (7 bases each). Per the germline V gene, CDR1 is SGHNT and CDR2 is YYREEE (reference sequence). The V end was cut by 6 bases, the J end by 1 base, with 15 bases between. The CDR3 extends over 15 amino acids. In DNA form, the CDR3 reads TGTGCCAGCAACGAGGGGGCGGGGGGCACAGATACGCAGTATTTT. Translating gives CASNEGAGGTDTQYF.

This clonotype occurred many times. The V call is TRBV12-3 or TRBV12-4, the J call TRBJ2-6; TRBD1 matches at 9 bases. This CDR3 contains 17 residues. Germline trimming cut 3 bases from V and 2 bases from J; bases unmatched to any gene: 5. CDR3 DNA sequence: TGTGCCAGCAGTTTTACAGACAGGGGGACTGGGGCCAACGTCCTGACTTTC. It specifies CASSFTDRGTGANVLTF.

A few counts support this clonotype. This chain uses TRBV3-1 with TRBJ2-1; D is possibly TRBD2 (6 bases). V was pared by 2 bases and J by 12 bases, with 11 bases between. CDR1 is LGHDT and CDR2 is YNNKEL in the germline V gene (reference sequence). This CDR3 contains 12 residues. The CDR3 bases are TGTGCCAGCAGCCAATTGGGACTGGGGCAGTTCTTC. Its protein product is CASSQLGLGQFF.

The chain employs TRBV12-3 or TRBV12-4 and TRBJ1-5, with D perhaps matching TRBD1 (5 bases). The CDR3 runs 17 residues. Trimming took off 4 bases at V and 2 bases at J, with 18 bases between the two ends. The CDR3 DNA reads TGTGCCAGCAGTTCAACCGGGACCCAAGGGGGCAATCAGCCCCAGCATTTT. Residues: CASSSTGTQGGNQPQHF.

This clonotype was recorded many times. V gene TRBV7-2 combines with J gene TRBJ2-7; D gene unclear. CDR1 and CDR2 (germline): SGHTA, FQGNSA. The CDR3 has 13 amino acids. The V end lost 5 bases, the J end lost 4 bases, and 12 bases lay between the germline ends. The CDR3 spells CASSPLQGYEQYF. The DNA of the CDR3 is TGTGCCAGCAGCCCCCTACAAGGGTACGAGCAGTACTTC.

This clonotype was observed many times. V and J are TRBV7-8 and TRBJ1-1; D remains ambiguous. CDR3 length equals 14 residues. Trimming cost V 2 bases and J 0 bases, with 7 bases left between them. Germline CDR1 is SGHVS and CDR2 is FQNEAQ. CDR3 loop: CASSLQQMNTEAFF. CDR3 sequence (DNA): TGTGCCAGCAGCTTACAACAAATGAACACTGAAGCTTTCTTT.

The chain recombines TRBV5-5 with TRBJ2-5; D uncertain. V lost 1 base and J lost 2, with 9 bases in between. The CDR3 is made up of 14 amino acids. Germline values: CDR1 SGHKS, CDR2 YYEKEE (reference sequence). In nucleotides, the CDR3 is TGTGCCAGCAGCTTGCAGGCGATGCAAGAGACCCAGTACTTC. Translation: CASSLQAMQETQYF.

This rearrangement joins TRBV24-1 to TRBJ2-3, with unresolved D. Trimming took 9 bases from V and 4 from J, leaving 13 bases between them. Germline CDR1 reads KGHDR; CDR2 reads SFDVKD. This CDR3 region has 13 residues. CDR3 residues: CATLEGISDTQYF. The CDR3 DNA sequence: TGTGCCACCTTGGAAGGGATTTCAGATACGCAGTATTTT.